The present T cell receptor beta chain was sequenced within a study of early T cells in non-severe SARS-CoV-2 infection (dated by TCRdb to about 2021). In terms of the full investigation: Because TCR sequencing relied on bulk RNA taken from unsorted whole blood, pairing of alpha and beta chains was not possible.

The full study reports these points: VDJdb matching was skewed toward anti-spike CD8 responses and likely underestimated virus-specific expansions, missing private and CD4 specificities.

About this clonotype: Its target antigen remains unknown. No base quality information exists; no much larger clone differs at one position.

Libraries were constructed by 5' RACE. Instrument used: NextSeq 500. Unique molecular identifiers were attached to individual cDNA molecules in the TCR library protocol so that sequencing error and PCR bias could be corrected. Sequencing covered both TCR alpha and beta chains, and within each sample the abundances of alpha and beta sequences were tightly co-correlated. The paper's processing steps were these. Decombinator V4 was used to annotate the V gene, J gene and CDR3 of the TCR sequences. TCRs were defined as expanded if a significant change between any two time points was detected under a Poisson model with p below 0.0001. TCR abundances were normalised to the total number of TCRs sequenced per sample and were expressed as counts per million. VDJdb, accessed on 1 November 2021, was searched for TCRs annotated for CMV, EBV and SARS-CoV-2, and TCRs annotated for more than one antigen were excluded. TCRdb took the public reads, trimmed them with fastp at Q25, ran MiXCR for clone calling and kept in-frame beta chains. Identical CDR3 proteins give one entry, which carries the most common genes and DNA. The V and J calls shown here were made by TCRdb, not taken from the authors' results. The sample records tens of thousands of distinct CDR3 sequences, 12% of which are singletons. The ten biggest clones cover 6.5% of the sample.

The study was a case-control design nested within a healthcare worker cohort in London, UK, with weekly nasopharyngeal swab PCR tests and blood sampling. Healthcare workers were enrolled in the week of the UK lockdown, from 23 to 31 March 2020, and were followed every week for up to roughly 16 weeks. The sequencing input was whole blood. This clonotype originated in an adult who was a healthcare worker with PCR-confirmed SARS-CoV-2 infection or an uninfected control (not recorded which).

Here is the DNA: TGTGCCATCGCCGGGACAGGTTCCACAGATACGCAGTATTTT. This encodes CAIAGTGSTDTQYF. The receptor chain draws on TRBV10-3 and TRBJ2-3, with 8 middle bases fitting TRBD1. The CDR3 measures 14 amino acids from cysteine to phenylalanine. The retained sequence is limited to the CDR3, 42 bases, with the frame set at the first base. The germline V gene sets CDR1 to ENHRY and CDR2 to SYGVKD. The germline V and J ends show losses of 8 bases and 2 bases respectively, and no gene match explains 6 bases of the junction.